This T cell receptor beta chain was sequenced in a study of blood T cell repertoires in COVID-19. The CDR3 runs to 14 residues. V lost 1 base and J lost 9, with 10 bases in between. Germline lookup yields CDR1 SNHLY and CDR2 FYNNEI. The protocol was immunoSEQ multiplex PCR, while the TCRdb copy is restricted to in-frame clones and leaves out a portion. This sample has about 250,000 clones, with around 89% found just once. A few counts support this clone. This clonotype was obtained from a man aged 40-49 years who had recovered from COVID-19. Material for sequencing was PBMCs or T cells enriched from blood (not recorded which). The chain links TRBV2 to TRBJ1-6; D may be TRBD1 (6 bases). The CDR3 DNA is TGTGCCAGCAGTGAAGACAGGGAAATTTCACCCCTCCACTTT. Amino acid sequence: CASSEDREISPLHF.